Listed here are 27 T cell receptor beta chains from one sample, sequenced in a study of blood T cell repertoires in COVID-19. Measured with immunoSEQ multiplex PCR; TCRdb has only the in-frame clones, and not every one. The table lists about 300,000 clones, 80% to 90% of them singletons, with approximately 9% in the top ten. Source material: peripheral blood. These receptors were obtained from a woman aged 45-65 years who had recovered from COVID-19.

CDR3 sequence reads: CASRGGAGAAGEQFF. The CDR3 DNA follows: TGTGCCAGCAGGGGCGGAGCGGGGGCCGCGGGTGAGCAGTTCTTC. This chain uses TRBV7-3 with TRBJ2-1; 8 bases line up with TRBD2. This CDR3 comprises 15 residues. Germline V gene data show CDR1 as SGHTA and CDR2 as FQGTGA. Losses at the gene ends were 6 bases for V and 9 bases for J; bases not matched to a gene: 13.

J is TRBJ2-7 and V is TRBV7-3; 8 nucleotides line up with TRBD1. The CDR3 has 13 residues. Germline CDR1 and CDR2: SGHTA and FQGTGA. V gave up 9 bases and J gave up 1 base; unmatched junction bases: 5. The CDR3 DNA sequence: TGTGCCAGGACGGGACAGGAATCCTACGAGCAGTACTTC. This encodes CARTGQESYEQYF.

The CDR3 region is CASSQDVGTSGRRETQYF. The CDR3, as DNA: TGTGCCAGCAGCCAAGATGTGGGGACTAGCGGGAGGCGGGAGACCCAGTACTTC. V and J are TRBV4-2 and TRBJ2-5; 15 bases are a match to TRBD2. Per germline, CDR1 LGHNA and CDR2 YNFKEQ. After removal of 0 bases from V and 5 bases from J, the junction contained 7 bases not matched to a gene. The CDR3 sequence is 18 residues long.

V and J are TRBV5-1 and TRBJ2-5, with TRBD1 matching 7 bases. V lost 4 bases, J lost 2 bases, and 5 bases stayed unmatched. The CDR3 totals 14 residues. Germline assignment: CDR1 SGHRS and CDR2 YFSETQ. The DNA for the CDR3 is TGCGCCAGCAGCCGGGACAGTTCACAAGAGACCCAGTACTTC. This gives the protein CASSRDSSQETQYF.

This rearrangement joins TRBV11-2 to TRBJ2-2; TRBD1 aligns across 8 bases. The CDR3 has 17 amino acids. V lost 5 bases, J lost 3 bases, and 11 bases stayed unmatched. In germline, CDR1 is SGHAT, CDR2 FQNNGV. The CDR3 DNA sequence: TGTGCCAGCAGCGCCCGAGAGTACAGGGGGTACACCGGGGAGCTGTTTTTT. Protein: CASSAREYRGYTGELFF.

J is TRBJ2-5 and V is TRBV7-2, with TRBD2 matching over 12 bases. Germline V lookup: CDR1 SGHTA, CDR2 FQGNSA. Unmatched junction bases numbered 12, after V lost 6 bases and J lost 7 bases. This CDR3 is built from 16 residues. As DNA, the CDR3 is TGTGCCAGCAGAATAACTAGCGGGGGGCAGGGAGGGACCCAGTACTTC. Protein product: CASRITSGGQGGTQYF. Full variable domain (remainder filled in from reference TRBV7-2 and TRBJ2-5): GAGVSQSPSNKVTEKGKDVELRCDPISGHTALYWYRQSLGQGLEFLIYFQGNSAPDKSGLPSDRFSAERTGGSVSTLTIQRTQQEDSAVYLCASRITSGGQGGTQYFGPGTRLLVL.

The J gene is TRBJ1-2, the V gene TRBV9; D is possibly TRBD1 (6 bases). Trimming removed 0 bases at V and 5 bases at J, with 17 bases between. This CDR3 has 16 amino acids. Germline V lookup: CDR1 SGDLS, CDR2 YYNGEE. CDR3 DNA sequence: TGTGCCAGCAGCGTAGAGGCACAGGGAAGTTGGTATGGCTACACCTTC. It yields the protein CASSVEAQGSWYGYTF.

The rearrangement links TRBV6-2 or TRBV6-3 to TRBJ2-1; TRBD2 agrees at 8 bases. The length of the CDR3 is 17 residues. Germline CDR1 and CDR2: MNHEY and SVGEGT. The junction had 14 bases not matched to a gene; V was cut back by 6 bases and J by 4 bases. The CDR3 sequence: CASSQRQSSGPYNEQFF. The CDR3 DNA reads as TGTGCCAGCAGCCAGAGGCAATCTAGCGGGCCATACAATGAGCAGTTCTTC.

The chain is built from TRBV27 and TRBJ2-1, with a tentative D call TRBD2 (7 bases). Trimming removed 5 bases from V and 0 bases from J, with 17 bases in between. The length of the CDR3 is 17 residues. CDR1 MNHEY and CDR2 SMNVEV come from the germline V gene (reference sequence). CDR3 nucleotide sequence: TGTGCCAGCAGTCAACTACGGGGGGCAAGCTCCTACAATGAGCAGTTCTTC. Protein sequence: CASSQLRGASSYNEQFF.

The genes are TRBV3-1 (or the pseudogene TRBV3-2) and TRBJ1-1, with TRBD1 identical over 10 bases. J was trimmed by 10 bases and V by 0 bases; bases with no gene match: 5. CDR1 and CDR2 from the germline V gene are LGHDT and YNNKEL (reference sequence). The CDR3 has 14 amino acids. CDR3 loop: CASSQDWDRGRAFF. The CDR3 DNA reads as TGTGCCAGCAGCCAAGATTGGGACAGGGGAAGAGCTTTCTTT.

V usage is TRBV7-2 and J usage is TRBJ2-7, with D maybe TRBD2 (7 bases). V lost 5 bases and J lost 3, with 14 bases in between. Germline V gene sequence: CDR1 SGHTA, CDR2 FQGNSA. This CDR3 has 14 amino acids. CDR3 sequence (DNA): TGTGCCAGCAGCCAGGGGACTAATCTCTACGAGCAGTACTTC. Translated, it gives CASSQGTNLYEQYF.

This chain connects TRBV7-2 to TRBJ2-5, with 9 bases fitting TRBD1. Trimming removed 4 bases from V and 5 bases from J; junction bases left unmatched: 8. CDR3 length: 15 residues. Germline values: CDR1 SGHTA, CDR2 FQGNSA. CDR3 coding DNA: TGTGCCAGCAGCTCCGGGACAGGGTCGCGGGAGACCCAGTACTTC. This codes for CASSSGTGSRETQYF.

The genes are TRBV15 and TRBJ2-5; maybe TRBD2 (7 bases). CDR1 LNHNV and CDR2 YYDKDF come from the germline V gene (reference sequence). This CDR3 is built from 15 residues. Trimming removed 4 bases from V and 5 bases from J, with 17 bases in between. CDR3 in DNA: TGTGCCACCAGCAAAGGGGGGGTGGGCCAGGAGACCCAGTACTTC. Residues: CATSKGGVGQETQYF.

The CDR3 coding sequence is TGTGCCAGCAGCGGACAGGACTACGAGCAGTACTTC. It translates to CASSGQDYEQYF. This sequence joins TRBV9 and TRBJ2-7, with a possible D match to TRBD1 (6 bases). The CDR3 totals 12 residues. Trimming pared 3 bases from V and 3 bases from J, leaving 7 bases between. Germline V CDR1 and CDR2: SGDLS, YYNGEE.

This chain uses TRBV19 with TRBJ1-1; TRBD1 agrees at 7 bases. V lost 7 bases to trimming and J lost 0 bases; unmatched junction nucleotides: 11. Germline V lookup: CDR1 LNHDA, CDR2 SQIVND (reference sequence). The CDR3 extends over 16 amino acids. This CDR3 is CASTPLKGAMNTEAFF. Here the CDR3 DNA reads TGTGCCAGTACCCCACTAAAGGGGGCCATGAACACTGAAGCTTTCTTT.

The chain recombines TRBV28 with TRBJ1-6; D remains unclear. This CDR3 has 15 residues. V shed 6 bases and J shed 4 bases, with 13 bases lying between them. The germline V gene encodes CDR1 MDHEN and CDR2 SYDVKM. The CDR3 bases are TGTGCCAGCAGGTTTGGTGGAGGGTATAATTCACCCCTCCACTTT. Its translation is CASRFGGGYNSPLHF.

This chain links TRBV28 with TRBJ1-3; TRBD1 agrees at 8 bases. V dropped 3 bases and J dropped 0; count of bases not matched to a gene: 4. Germline lookup yields CDR1 MDHEN and CDR2 SYDVKM. The length of the CDR3 is 16 residues. CDR3 sequence (DNA): TGTGCCAGCAGTTTGGGACAGGTCCACTCTGGAAACACCATATATTTT. Residues: CASSLGQVHSGNTIYF.

The rearrangement joins TRBV7-3 to TRBJ2-1, with 9 bases lining up with TRBD1. With 2 bases clipped from V and 8 bases from J, the junction kept 7 bases outside the gene matches. This CDR3 comprises 15 residues. The germline V gene has CDR1 SGHTA and CDR2 FQGTGA. CDR3 nucleotides: TGTGCCAGCAGCTTAGGGGACAGGGCTGGGGATGAGCAGTTCTTC. Protein product: CASSLGDRAGDEQFF.

This clone was observed a handful of times. Distinct nucleotide sequences in the sample also encode this CDR3. V gene TRBV5-6 combines with J gene TRBJ2-2; 10 positions agree with TRBD1. Germline V gives CDR1 SGHDT, CDR2 YYEEEE. The CDR3 has 13 residues. After removal of 4 bases from V and 8 bases from J, the junction contained 2 bases not matched to a gene. Written as DNA, the CDR3 is TGTGCCAGCAGCGGGACAGGGGCGGGGGAGCTGTTTTTT. Encoded protein: CASSGTGAGELFF.

The chain recombines TRBV6-1 with TRBJ2-1; 10 bases map to TRBD1. Germline CDR1 and CDR2: MNHNS and SASEGT. This CDR3 is 17 amino acids long. With V trimmed by 3 bases and J by 7 bases, 12 bases remained unmatched. CDR3 sequence reads: CASSEPGWDRGSNEQFF. The CDR3 region has the DNA TGTGCCAGCAGTGAGCCCGGATGGGACAGGGGATCGAATGAGCAGTTCTTC.

V gene TRBV5-1 combines with J gene TRBJ2-7, with a weak D call TRBD2 (5 bases). This CDR3 is 13 amino acids long. The germline V and J ends were trimmed by 0 bases and 7 bases, with 11 bases remaining between them. Germline V gene lookup returns CDR1 SGHRS and CDR2 YFSETQ. DNA of the CDR3: TGCGCCAGCAGCTTGGCCGTCGGGGAAGAGCAGTACTTC. Translating it yields CASSLAVGEEQYF.

This chain joins TRBV6-5 and TRBJ1-2; 10 bases agree with TRBD1. V shed 7 bases and J 3 bases; nucleotides not matched to a gene: 5. Germline V CDR1 and CDR2: MNHEY, SVGAGI. This CDR3 is built from 14 residues. CDR3: CASTRTGGDYGYTF. The CDR3 DNA is TGTGCCAGCACTAGGACAGGGGGGGACTATGGCTACACCTTC.

The rearrangement joins TRBV6-5 to TRBJ1-2, with a possible D match to TRBD1 (5 bases). Trimming removed 6 bases at V and 7 bases at J, with 12 bases between. The CDR3 totals 12 residues. Per the germline V gene, CDR1 is MNHEY and CDR2 is SVGAGI. The CDR3 DNA reads as TGTGCCAGCAGGGCGGGGGGTACTGGCTACACCTTC. Translated: CASRAGGTGYTF.

The chain uses TRBV10-1 and TRBJ2-7; 11 nucleotides line up with TRBD2. V trimming: 1 base; J trimming: 6 bases; junction bases outside the gene matches: 5. Germline V gene lookup returns CDR1 WNHNN and CDR2 SYGVQD (reference sequence). CDR3 length: 15 residues. The CDR3 loop is CASSECSGRAGEQYF. The CDR3 nucleotides are TGCGCCAGCAGTGAGTGTAGCGGGAGGGCCGGCGAGCAGTACTTC.

The rearrangement uses TRBV15 and TRBJ2-2, with D possibly matching TRBD1 (6 bases). The V end lost 4 bases, the J end lost 0 bases, and 9 bases lay between the germline ends. Germline values: CDR1 LNHNV, CDR2 YYDKDF (reference sequence). CDR3 size: 15 residues. For the CDR3, the DNA is TGTGCCACCAGCATAGGACAGCCGAACACCGGGGAGCTGTTTTTT. Amino acid sequence: CATSIGQPNTGELFF.

This rearrangement joins TRBV21-1 to TRBJ2-1; the listed D gene, TRBD1, was not tested against the DNA. TRBV21-1 is classified as a pseudogene. The CDR3 covers 14 residues. The CDR3 DNA reads TGTGCCAGCAGCACCCGGGTAGGGGGCAATGAGCAGTTCTTC. The encoded protein is CASSTRVGGNEQFF.

This sequence joins TRBV25-1 and TRBJ2-1, with D perhaps matching TRBD2 (5 bases). CDR1 is MGHDK, CDR2 SYGVNS, per germline. The V end was cut by 4 bases, the J end by 0 bases, with 13 bases between. The CDR3 length is 16 residues. CDR3 nucleotides: TGTGCCAGCAGTGTTCTCACCGGGGACTCCTACAATGAGCAGTTCTTC. This gives the protein CASSVLTGDSYNEQFF.